This TCR beta chain was sequenced in a study of T cells in Graves' hyperthyroidism and ophthalmopathy. Study-wide results and caveats: Ophthalmopathy, as predicted by the model, came a median approximately 6.5 months after the prediction.

Amplification targeted TCR beta CDR3 regions from RNA transcripts. HTBI primers were employed in a first-round RT-PCR of the TCR CDR3. TCRdb processed the multiplex PCR reads anew with MiXCR; each CDR3 protein has one entry. Found here are 460,000 or so distinct CDR3 sequences, approximately 15% of them singletons; the top ten hold around 17%. This clonotype was counted many times. What it binds is unknown. Newly diagnosed patients aged 18 to 65 had hyperthyroidism of under 2 months' duration. Exclusions: uncontrolled infection, other autoimmune disease, pregnancy, lactation. Fresh 10 ml peripheral blood yielded PBMCs. The CDR3 has 15 amino acids. V was cut by 4 bases and J by 4 bases, with 13 bases left in between. Germline V gene lookup returns CDR1 SNHLY and CDR2 FYNNEI.

This TCR derives from a woman aged 18-29 years with Graves' hyperthyroidism. Specimen: blood. V gene TRBV2 combines with J gene TRBJ2-2; D perhaps matches TRBD1 (5 bases). The CDR3 region is CASSATVSITGELFF. DNA of the CDR3: TGTGCCAGCAGTGCGACAGTTAGTATCACCGGGGAGCTGTTTTTT.